This TCR beta chain appears in the sequencing data of a study of PD-L1 blockade in urothelial cancer. Study at large: Atezolizumab was started by patients in about 2014 at 1,200 mg intravenously every 3 weeks. Analysis of blood occurred 3 weeks (second dose) and 6 weeks after treatment start.

On this clone itself: The antigen is unknown.

General study points: Better survival was forecast by a pretreatment blood TCR clonality below the median.

This table comes from immunoSEQ multiplex PCR, and its TCRdb copy is limited to in-frame clones, with some not included. The sample lists tens of thousands of clones, about 89% occurring once. This sample's time point: peripheral blood 6 weeks after treatment start. This material consisted of PBMCs, taken around atezolizumab (anti-PD-L1) treatment. This TCR was recovered from an older man with urothelial cancer.

CDR3 coding DNA: TGCACCAGCAGCCAGGATCGAGGTTCTAGCGAAGCCGACCAGGAGCAGTACTTC. Its protein product is CTSSQDRGSSEADQEQYF. The rearrangement uses TRBV1 and TRBJ2-7; no DNA check was done on the table's D call, TRBD2. TRBV1 is reported as a pseudogene. The CDR3 is 18 amino acids.